The 29 T cell receptor beta chains below come from one sample, sequenced in a study of shared clonotypes between healthy human individuals. TCRdb's copy holds only in-frame clones and misses some; the assay was immunoSEQ multiplex PCR. The table records 950,000 to 1,300,000 clones, around 74% of them present only once. The sequenced sample consisted of memory CD4+ T cells sorted from blood. The subset: CD45RA-negative fraction. These receptors were obtained from a man in his late teens or twenties in good health.

The chain recombines TRBV27 with TRBJ2-7, with D hard to call. CDR1 is MNHEY, CDR2 SMNVEV, per germline (reference sequence). CDR3 length equals 13 residues. V lost 5 bases and J lost 6, with 14 bases in between. The CDR3 region has the DNA TGTGCCAGCAGTCGGGTTCAGTTGAGCGAGCAGTACTTC. It is translated as CASSRVQLSEQYF.

This clone was detected only once. This sequence joins TRBV5-5 and TRBJ1-5; D unresolved. The CDR3 totals 13 residues. The germline V and J ends were trimmed by 0 bases and 5 bases, with 6 bases remaining between them. Germline V lookup: CDR1 SGHKS, CDR2 YYEKEE (reference sequence). This chain's CDR3 is CASSLGADQPQHF. DNA of the CDR3: TGTGCCAGCAGCTTGGGGGCCGATCAGCCCCAGCATTTT.

This clone was found a few times. This chain joins TRBV30 and TRBJ1-2, with a possible D match to TRBD1 (6 bases). From germline, CDR1 is GTSNPN and CDR2 SVGIG (reference sequence). V lost 5 bases and J lost 8, with 18 bases in between. The CDR3 contains 13 residues. CDR3 amino acids: CAWVGTQRSGYTF. Written as DNA, the CDR3 is TGTGCCTGGGTCGGGACACAACGGTCGGGCTACACCTTC. The complete variable domain, with remaining parts taken from reference TRBV30 and TRBJ1-2, reads SQTIHQWPATLVQPVGSPLSLECTVEGTSNPNLYWYRQAAGRGLQLLFYSVGIGQISSEVPQNLSASRPQDRQFILSSKKLLLSDSGFYLCAWVGTQRSGYTFGSGTRLTVV.

The chain is built from TRBV6-6 and TRBJ1-6; TRBD1 might be the D (5 bases). Germline V gene sequence: CDR1 MNHNY, CDR2 SVGAGI (reference sequence). This CDR3 region has 15 residues. V gave up 5 bases and J gave up 6 bases, with 14 bases separating them. This chain's CDR3 is CASSESQGINSPLHF. CDR3 nucleotides: TGTGCCAGCAGTGAGTCCCAGGGAATTAATTCACCCCTCCACTTT.

This CDR3 is CSVIGQGTTNEKLFF. The CDR3 DNA follows: TGCAGCGTTATAGGACAGGGAACAACTAATGAAAAACTGTTTTTT. The chain is built from TRBV29-1 and TRBJ1-4; 8 bases are a match to TRBD1. Germline V gene data show CDR1 as SQVTM and CDR2 as ANQGSEA. This CDR3 is built from 15 residues. Trimming at V came to 5 bases and at J to 0 bases, leaving 5 bases not matched to a gene.

The V and J genes are TRBV6-1 and TRBJ1-1; 7 positions agree with TRBD1. Germline CDR1 reads MNHNS; CDR2 reads SASEGT. The CDR3 totals 14 residues. J was trimmed by 6 bases and V by 4 bases; bases with no gene match: 8. CDR3 DNA sequence: TGTGCCAGCAGTGCAACGACAGGGTTGGCTGAAGCTTTCTTT. It translates to CASSATTGLAEAFF.

The chain is built from TRBV5-1 and TRBJ2-3, with TRBD2 identical over 15 bases. The CDR3 totals 16 residues. Germline CDR1 and CDR2: SGHRS and YFSETQ. V lost 3 bases, J lost 3 bases, and 2 bases stayed unmatched. Here the CDR3 DNA reads TGCGCCAGCAGCTGGACTAGCGGGAGGGCGACAGATACGCAGTATTTT. Residues: CASSWTSGRATDTQYF.

The CDR3 bases are TGTGCCAGCAGCGGGTTAACGGGACAGCTCACAGATACGCAGTATTTT. This codes for CASSGLTGQLTDTQYF. The chain links TRBV5-6 to TRBJ2-3, with 7 nucleotides matching TRBD1. The CDR3 contains 16 residues. Germline V CDR1 and CDR2: SGHDT, YYEEEE. V shed 4 bases, J shed 2 bases, and the junction held 10 bases outside the gene matches.

This clone was recorded once. CDR3 protein: CASSPWRQGTYEQYF. In DNA, the CDR3 is TGTGCCAGCTCACCATGGAGACAGGGGACCTACGAGCAGTACTTC. This chain links TRBV18 with TRBJ2-7; TRBD1 matches at 8 bases. The CDR3 loop spans 15 amino acids. Germline CDR1 is KGHSH and CDR2 is LQKENI. V gave up 2 bases and J gave up 2 bases; unmatched junction bases: 5.

J is TRBJ2-2 and V is TRBV13, with 9 bases matching TRBD2. Trimming removed 5 bases from V and 4 bases from J; junction bases left unmatched: 5. The CDR3 runs 15 residues. Germline CDR1 and CDR2: PRHDT and FYEKMQ (reference sequence). The CDR3 DNA reads TGTGCCAGCAGCCCTAGCGGGATCGGCACCGGGGAGCTGTTTTTT. This gives the protein CASSPSGIGTGELFF. Combining the CDR3 with reference TRBV13 and TRBJ2-2 gives the whole variable domain AAGVIQSPRHLIKEKRETATLKCYPIPRHDTVYWYQQGPGQDPQFLISFYEKMQSDKGSIPDRFSAQQFSDYHSELNMSSLELGDSALYFCASSPSGIGTGELFFGEGSRLTVL.

The rearrangement uses TRBV10-3 and TRBJ1-4; weak D call: TRBD1 (5 bases). Per germline, CDR1 ENHRY and CDR2 SYGVKD. This CDR3 has 12 amino acids. The V and J ends lost 10 bases and 8 bases respectively, with 14 bases between them. CDR3 sequence: CATSGTREKLFF. The CDR3 DNA follows: TGTGCCACTTCGGGGACTCGAGAAAAACTGTTTTTT.

The chain employs TRBV6-5 and TRBJ2-3; 14 bases match TRBD2. The CDR3 sequence is 15 residues long. V gave up 5 bases and J gave up 8 bases; unmatched junction bases: 6. CDR1 is MNHEY and CDR2 is SVGAGI in the germline V gene. This CDR3 reads CASSPGLAGVATQYF. CDR3 sequence (DNA): TGTGCCAGCAGTCCGGGACTAGCGGGAGTGGCTACGCAGTATTTT.

This clone was recorded at least ten times. This chain connects TRBV11-3 to TRBJ2-1, with D maybe TRBD2 (5 bases). Germline CDR1 is SGHNT and CDR2 is YENEEA. The V and J ends lost 8 bases and 4 bases respectively, with 15 bases between them. CDR3 length: 14 residues. This CDR3 reads CASGRAADYNEQFF. CDR3 sequence (DNA): TGTGCCAGCGGTAGAGCAGCGGATTACAATGAGCAGTTCTTC.

The V and J genes are TRBV6-1 and TRBJ2-7, with D possibly being TRBD2 (5 bases). V gave up 8 bases and J gave up 5 bases, with 16 bases separating them. The CDR3 has 13 amino acids. Germline V gene lookup returns CDR1 MNHNS and CDR2 SASEGT. The CDR3 protein is CASGEWQTDEQYF. The CDR3 nucleotides are TGTGCCAGCGGGGAGTGGCAGACGGACGAGCAGTACTTC.

This clone turned up a few times. The rearrangement uses TRBV5-1 and TRBJ1-1; unclear D gene. V lost 0 bases and J 1 base, leaving 7 bases between the germline ends. The germline gives CDR1 SGHRS, CDR2 YFSETQ. The CDR3 covers 14 residues. CDR3 nucleotide sequence: TGCGCCAGCAGCTTGGCTTGGGGGAACACTGAAGCTTTCTTT. Its protein is CASSLAWGNTEAFF.

The genes are TRBV6-5 and TRBJ1-2; 10 bases map to TRBD1. Germline CDR1 is MNHEY and CDR2 is SVGAGI. This CDR3 spans 14 amino acids. The junction had 3 bases not matched to a gene; V was cut back by 6 bases and J by 2 bases. CDR3 amino acids: CASRETGGNYGYTF. The DNA of the CDR3 is TGTGCCAGCAGGGAGACAGGGGGCAACTATGGCTACACCTTC.

The rearrangement joins TRBV29-1 to TRBJ2-5, with D unclear. Deletions cut 6 bases from V and 9 bases from J, with 17 bases between. Germline CDR1 is SQVTM and CDR2 is ANQGSEA. CDR3 length: 12 residues. CDR3 bases: TGCAGCGTGAACTCGGCCGGCGTAGCCCAGTACTTC. It translates to CSVNSAGVAQYF. The whole variable domain, filled in from reference TRBV29-1 and TRBJ2-5, reads SAVISQKPSRDICQRGTSLTIQCQVDSQVTMMFWYRQQPGQSLTLIATANQGSEATYESGFVIDKFPISRPNLTFSTLTVSNMSPEDSSIYLCSVNSAGVAQYFGPGTRLLVL.

The V gene is TRBV7-2, the J gene TRBJ1-2; 9 bases map to TRBD1. This CDR3 has 15 residues. V was clipped by 5 bases and J by 4 bases; unmatched bases: 8. Germline CDR1 and CDR2: SGHTA and FQGNSA. CDR3 bases: TGTGCCAGCAGCGGGGGACAGGGAGGCGGCTATGGCTACACCTTC. Its translation: CASSGGQGGGYGYTF.

In this sample, this clone turned up once. This chain joins TRBV5-1 and TRBJ2-7; TRBD1 is a possible D gene (6 bases). The CDR3 has 14 residues. The V end was cut by 4 bases, the J end by 4 bases, with 15 bases between. CDR1 and CDR2 (germline): SGHRS, YFSETQ. Here the CDR3 reads CASSTTTGLYEQYF. The CDR3 DNA follows: TGCGCCAGCAGCACTACGACAGGTTTGTACGAGCAGTACTTC. Full variable domain (missing parts from reference TRBV5-1 and TRBJ2-7): KAGVTQTPRYLIKTRGQQVTLSCSPISGHRSVSWYQQTPGQGLQFLFEYFSETQRNKGNFPGRFSGRQFSNSRSEMNVSTLELGDSALYLCASSTTTGLYEQYFGPGTRLTVT.

This clone came up many times. This chain links TRBV30 with TRBJ2-1, with 7 bases that match TRBD1. Germline V gives CDR1 GTSNPN, CDR2 SVGIG (reference sequence). Germline trimming cut 2 bases from V and 9 bases from J; bases unmatched to any gene: 13. The CDR3 covers 15 residues. The CDR3 protein is CAWSPRDRIVGEQFF. In DNA form, the CDR3 reads TGTGCCTGGAGTCCCCGGGACAGAATTGTAGGTGAGCAGTTCTTC.

V gene TRBV9 combines with J gene TRBJ2-7; D is perhaps TRBD2 (7 bases). Germline values: CDR1 SGDLS, CDR2 YYNGEE. The CDR3 is 15 residues long. The V and J ends lost 3 bases and 4 bases respectively, with 17 bases between them. The CDR3 nucleotides read TGTGCCAGCAGCGCAAGCGGGACACCGAATTACGAGCAGTACTTC. The encoded protein is CASSASGTPNYEQYF.

This clone was counted a few times. The chain has TRBV7-6 and TRBJ2-3; D possibly corresponds to TRBD1 (5 bases). The CDR3 has 14 residues. From germline, CDR1 is SGHVS and CDR2 FNYEAQ. Between the trimmed V and J ends, which lost 4 bases and 4 bases, there was a span of 12 bases. CDR3 nucleotide sequence: TGTGCCAGCAGCTCCGGCGAAGGGGCAGATACGCAGTATTTT. This sequence encodes CASSSGEGADTQYF. Variable domain in full (rest from reference TRBV7-6 and TRBJ2-3): GAGVSQSPRYKVTKRGQDVALRCDPISGHVSLYWYRQALGQGPEFLTYFNYEAQQDKSGLPNDRFSAERPEGSISTLTIQRTEQRDSAMYRCASSSGEGADTQYFGPGTRLTVL.

In this sample, this clone turned up a few times. The rearrangement uses TRBV2 and TRBJ1-5; TRBD1 might be the D (5 bases). Germline assignment: CDR1 SNHLY and CDR2 FYNNEI. This CDR3 has 15 amino acids. The V end lost 2 bases, the J end lost 4 bases, and 12 bases lay between the germline ends. CDR3 amino acids: CASSESQGINQPQHF. CDR3 bases: TGTGCCAGCAGTGAATCCCAGGGTATTAATCAGCCCCAGCATTTT.

This clone was picked up a small number of times. Other DNA sequences in the same sample also yield this CDR3. The chain carries TRBV30 and TRBJ1-5; the D is unclear. Germline CDR1 GTSNPN, CDR2 SVGIG (reference sequence). The CDR3 runs to 14 residues. The V gene lost 0 bases and the J gene lost 0 bases, with 6 bases spanning the gap. As DNA, the CDR3 is TGTGCCTGGAGTGTAGGGAATAGCAATCAGCCCCAGCATTTT. Encoded protein: CAWSVGNSNQPQHF.

This clone has a count of ten or more. The chain uses TRBV28 and TRBJ2-7; 8 bases line up with TRBD2. V shed 5 bases, J shed 4 bases, and the junction held 4 bases outside the gene matches. Germline V lookup: CDR1 MDHEN, CDR2 SYDVKM. The CDR3 totals 13 residues. CDR3 protein: CASSRGGFYEQYF. DNA for the CDR3: TGTGCCAGCAGTCGGGGGGGCTTTTACGAGCAGTACTTC. Using reference TRBV28 and TRBJ2-7 for the parts outside the CDR3, the full variable domain is DVKVTQSSRYLVKRTGEKVFLECVQDMDHENMFWYRQDPGLGLRLIYFSYDVKMKEKGDIPEGYSVSREKKERFSLILESASTNQTSMYLCASSRGGFYEQYFGPGTRLTVT.

This chain joins TRBV2 and TRBJ1-5; a weak D match, TRBD1 (5 bases). The CDR3 contains 13 residues. Germline assignment: CDR1 SNHLY and CDR2 FYNNEI. Trimming stripped 8 bases from V and 4 bases from J, with 12 bases between. CDR3 coding DNA: TGTGCCAGCCATGGGGGGGGGAATCAGCCCCAGCATTTT. Amino acid sequence: CASHGGGNQPQHF.

This clone was counted between two and nine times. CDR3 region: CASGSPGTEAFF. The CDR3 nucleotides are TGTGCCAGCGGGTCCCCAGGGACTGAAGCTTTCTTT. The chain uses TRBV6-6 and TRBJ1-1; a possible D gene is TRBD1 (5 bases). Germline loops: CDR1 MNHNY, CDR2 SVGAGI (reference sequence). Trimming removed 8 bases from V and 5 bases from J, with 12 bases in between. The CDR3 is 12 amino acids.

The rearrangement joins TRBV7-2 to TRBJ2-3; D is unclear. V was shortened by 5 bases and J by 0 bases, with 12 bases between the two germline ends. There are 15 residues in the CDR3. Germline CDR1 and CDR2: SGHTA and FQGNSA. CDR3: CASSLIGFSTDTQYF. The CDR3 coding sequence is TGTGCCAGCAGCCTGATAGGGTTTAGCACAGATACGCAGTATTTT. The full variable domain, its missing parts supplied by reference TRBV7-2 and TRBJ2-3, is GAGVSQSPSNKVTEKGKDVELRCDPISGHTALYWYRQSLGQGLEFLIYFQGNSAPDKSGLPSDRFSAERTGGSVSTLTIQRTQQEDSAVYLCASSLIGFSTDTQYFGPGTRLTVL.

Of note for this clone: The sample holds other DNA sequences that translate to the same CDR3. The chain recombines TRBV11-3 with TRBJ2-7, with D unresolved. This CDR3 has 13 residues. Between the trimmed V and J ends, which lost 3 bases and 0 bases, there was a span of 6 bases. Germline lookup yields CDR1 SGHNT and CDR2 YENEEA. CDR3 sequence: CASSFRSSYEQYF. In nucleotides, the CDR3 is TGTGCCAGCAGCTTCCGTAGCTCCTACGAGCAGTACTTC.